Listed below are T cell receptor beta chains from one sample, sequenced in a study of blood T cell repertoires in COVID-19. Generated by immunoSEQ multiplex PCR, the TCRdb table keeps only in-frame clones and is missing some. This table holds roughly 260,000 clones, roughly 84% found once. Input material: peripheral blood. The source of these receptors is a woman in her thirties or forties with active or convalescent COVID-19. Both conserved end residues are part of each CDR3. Fields, in order: CDR3 length, J gene, V gene, D gene, clone size, CDR3 DNA, CDR3 protein. The D gene is left open where the match is weak. Clone sizes are given selectively: once, few, many, or a class where the clone is expanded.

12 TRBJ1-2 TRBV28 . . TGTGCCAGCAAGGCAGGGATCTATGGCTACACCTTC CASKAGIYGYTF
15 TRBJ2-2 TRBV15 . . TGTGCCACCAGCTCGGACAACTTCGGCACCGGGGAGCTGTTTTTT CATSSDNFGTGELFF
16 TRBJ1-6 TRBV4-1 TRBD1 . TGCGCCAGCAGCCAAGTTGTCGGGACAGCTTATTCACCCCTCCACTTT CASSQVVGTAYSPLHF
15 TRBJ2-1 TRBV5-1 TRBD2 . TGCGCCAGCAGCTTTAGCGGGGGACAATACAATGAGCAGTTCTTC CASSFSGGQYNEQFF
11 TRBJ1-5 TRBV19 TRBD1 . TGTGCCAGTAGTAACAGGGGGCCCCAGCATTTT CASSNRGPQHF
16 TRBJ2-3 TRBV14 TRBD1 . TGTGCCAGCAGCCTTTGGACAGGGAAGAACACAGATACGCAGTATTTT CASSLWTGKNTDTQYF
15 TRBJ1-2 TRBV6-1 TRBD1 . TGTGCCAGCAGTGACCCGGGCAGGGGGGCAGGTGGCTACACCTTC CASSDPGRGAGGYTF
15 TRBJ2-1 TRBV9 TRBD2 . TGTGCCAGCAGCGTTGGCGGGGGGGCCTACAATGAGCAGTTCTTC CASSVGGGAYNEQFF
15 TRBJ1-2 TRBV6-5 . . TGTGCCAGCAGTTACTCGAGTGCCAGGGCTAAAGGCTACACCTTC CASSYSSARAKGYTF
17 TRBJ1-3 TRBV9 TRBD1 once TGTGCCAGCAGCGTAGGGGCAGGGGGACGCTCTGGAAACACCATATATTTT CASSVGAGGRSGNTIYF
15 TRBJ1-6 TRBV30 . . TGTGCCTGGAGCCCTGACGTCAGGGTACATTCACCCCTCCACTTT CAWSPDVRVHSPLHF
14 TRBJ1-2 TRBV2 . . TGTGCCATCCGCTCGACGTCACGGACAGACGGCTACACCTTC CAIRSTSRTDGYTF
15 TRBJ1-2 TRBV7-9 . once TGTGCCAGCAGCTTAGCTTCGGGAGGGGGCTATGGCTACACCTTC CASSLASGGGYGYTF
15 TRBJ1-5 TRBV27 . . TGTGCCAGCAGTTTATCGGGGGGACCAAATCAGCCCCAGCATTTT CASSLSGGPNQPQHF
15 TRBJ1-6 TRBV2 . . TGTGCCAGCAGTGAACGGAGCTCCTATAATTCACCCCTCCACTTT CASSERSSYNSPLHF
14 TRBJ2-7 TRBV5-5 . . TGTGCCAGCAGCTTAGGTGCCGGGACCTACGAGCAGTACTTC CASSLGAGTYEQYF
15 TRBJ1-4 TRBV9 . . TGTGCCAGCAGCGCCGCGGGGGGGACAAACGAAAAACTGTTTTTT CASSAAGGTNEKLFF
13 TRBJ1-6 TRBV18 . . TGTGCCAGCTCACCCGGGGGAGGCTCACCCCTCCACTTT CASSPGGGSPLHF
13 TRBJ2-7 TRBV2 . . TGTGCCAGCAGTGATGACAGGTATTACGAGCAGTACTTC CASSDDRYYEQYF
13 TRBJ1-1 TRBV2 . few TGTGCCAGCATCTACAGGGCTGGCACTGAAGCTTTCTTT CASIYRAGTEAFF
15 TRBJ1-4 TRBV19 . . TGTGCCAGTAGTGCCGTCGACCGGCGGGGGGGAAAACTGTTTTTT CASSAVDRRGGKLFF
13 TRBJ1-6 TRBV9 . . TGTGCCAGCAGCCTAAGGACAGATTCACCCCTCCACTTT CASSLRTDSPLHF
14 TRBJ1-2 TRBV9 TRBD1 . TGTGCCAGCAGCGCCCTCGGACAGGACTATGGCTACACCTTC CASSALGQDYGYTF
15 TRBJ1-3 TRBV10-3 TRBD1 . TGTGCCATCAGTGAGCCCGGGACAGGGGGAAACACCATATATTTT CAISEPGTGGNTIYF
13 TRBJ1-1 TRBV6-5 TRBD1 . TGTGCCAGCAGTTGGGGGACAGGGTTTGAAGCTTTCTTT CASSWGTGFEAFF
17 TRBJ1-4 TRBV5-1 . . TGCGCCAGCAGCCCGGGGAGCCTACCTGCAACTAATGAAAAACTGTTTTTT CASSPGSLPATNEKLFF
16 TRBJ1-3 TRBV18 . . TGTGCCAGCTCACCGGTGACAGGCACCTCTGGAAACACCATATATTTT CASSPVTGTSGNTIYF
12 TRBJ1-2 TRBV12-3/TRBV12-4 TRBD1 . TGTGCCAGCAGCCTCGGGACAGCCGAGTACACCTTC CASSLGTAEYTF
14 TRBJ2-5 TRBV5-4 . once TGTGCCAGCAGCTCCAGACTAGGTCTCGAGACCCAGTACTTC CASSSRLGLETQYF
15 TRBJ1-5 TRBV10-3 . few TGTGCCATCAGTGAGGGAAATCGGGGGGACCAGCCCCAGCATTTT CAISEGNRGDQPQHF
14 TRBJ1-1 TRBV3-1/TRBV3-2 . . TGTGCCAGCAGCCAAGAAGGGGGGAACACTGAAGCTTTCTTT CASSQEGGNTEAFF
12 TRBJ1-5 TRBV3-1/TRBV3-2 . . TGTGCCAGCAGCCTATATAATCAGCCCCAGCATTTT CASSLYNQPQHF
17 TRBJ2-2 TRBV21-1 . . TGTGCCAGCAGCAAGTGCCCCGGGGGGCTAGTCACCGGGGAGCTGTTTTTT CASSKCPGGLVTGELFF
14 TRBJ2-7 TRBV28 . . TGTGCCAGCAGTTTAGTACAGGGCGGGCACGAGCAGTACTTC CASSLVQGGHEQYF
15 TRBJ1-2 TRBV5-1 TRBD1 . TGCGCCAGCAGCTTGAAAACAGGGGGCGACTATGGCTACACCTTC CASSLKTGGDYGYTF
13 TRBJ1-6 TRBV11-2 . once TGTGCCAGCAGCCCCGTCGGTAATTCACCCCTCCACTTT CASSPVGNSPLHF
14 TRBJ2-5 TRBV10-3 . . TGTGCCATCAGCCAGTCCACAGGACAAGAGACCCAGTACTTC CAISQSTGQETQYF
14 TRBJ1-3 TRBV7-9 . . TGTGCCAGCAGCTTCGATAGATATGGAAACACCATATATTTT CASSFDRYGNTIYF
17 TRBJ1-2 TRBV7-8 . . TGTGCCAGCAGCTTAGGTTACAGGGAAAGCCTTAACTATGGCTACACCTTC CASSLGYRESLNYGYTF
16 TRBJ1-4 TRBV3-1/TRBV3-2 . . TGTGCCAGCAGCCAAGAGAGGACAGAACTTAATGAAAAACTGTTTTTT CASSQERTELNEKLFF
13 TRBJ1-2 TRBV25-1 . . TGTGCCAGTTCCGACAGAACGAACTATGGCTACACCTTC CASSDRTNYGYTF
14 TRBJ2-2 TRBV7-3 . . TGTGCCAGCAGCCCTATGGACCGCGACGGGAAGCTGTTTTTT CASSPMDRDGKLFF
13 TRBJ1-4 TRBV19 . . TGTGCCAGTAGCAGTTCCCGGGGGGAAAAACTGTTTTTT CASSSSRGEKLFF
14 TRBJ1-4 TRBV11-2 TRBD1 . TGTGCCAGCAGCCGGACAGGGGGGGGTGAAAAACTGTTTTTT CASSRTGGGEKLFF
15 TRBJ1-3 TRBV4-2 TRBD1 . TGTGCCAGCAGCCAAGAGGGGACAGGGTCGGACACCATATATTTT CASSQEGTGSDTIYF
14 TRBJ2-5 TRBV30 . . TGTGCCTGGAGTAGGTTGGGGGCGAGAGAGACCCAGTACTTC CAWSRLGARETQYF
15 TRBJ2-2 TRBV10-3 . . TGTGCCATCAGTGAACGCAGGGCTGACACCGGGGAGCTGTTTTTT CAISERRADTGELFF
12 TRBJ1-2 TRBV29-1 . . TGCAGCGTTAAAGGGTTAATAGATGGCTACACCTTC CSVKGLIDGYTF
14 TRBJ1-5 TRBV2 . . TGTGCCAGCAGTGATAGGGAGCACAATCAGCCCCAGCATTTT CASSDREHNQPQHF
14 TRBJ2-5 TRBV5-1 . . TGCGCCAGCAGCCTGTATTACTCTCAAGAGACCCAGTACTTC CASSLYYSQETQYF
13 TRBJ1-2 TRBV12-3/TRBV12-4 . once TGTGCCAGCAGCACGGGACTGGTGGACGGCTACACCTTC CASSTGLVDGYTF
12 TRBJ1-1 TRBV3-1/TRBV3-2 TRBD1 . TGTGCCAGCAGTCACACAGGGGCTGAAGCTTTCTTT CASSHTGAEAFF
16 TRBJ1-6 TRBV19 . . TGTGCCAGTAGTATAAGCAACGCCGCCTATAATTCACCCCTCCACTTT CASSISNAAYNSPLHF
13 TRBJ2-1 TRBV2 . . TGTGCCAGCAGCGGTATTAAACGGGGTGAGCAGTTCTTC CASSGIKRGEQFF
12 TRBJ1-1 TRBV29-1 . . TGCAGCGTTGAGATCAGTAACACTGAAGCTTTCTTT CSVEISNTEAFF
15 TRBJ1-1 TRBV6-5 TRBD1 . TGTGCCAGCAGCCTCCGGGACAGGACGAACACTGAAGCTTTCTTT CASSLRDRTNTEAFF
15 TRBJ2-2 TRBV7-3 TRBD2 . TGTGCCAGCAGCCTTAGCGGGGGGCTCGTCGGGGAGCTGTTTTTT CASSLSGGLVGELFF